Each of the 10 T cell receptor beta chains below was sequenced from the same sample in a study of blood T cells in healthy people across ages. Sample-barcoded 5' priming and a J-beta primer mix drove a second PCR of 7 to 11 cycles. TCRdb re-derived calls from the 5' RACE reads in MiXCR, one entry per CDR3 protein. The sample consists of more than 900,000 distinct CDR3 sequences, about 23% of them appearing once. These same records also appear under a second study, on T cells of mothers and their children.

The sequenced material came from blood. The receptors shown here come from a girl aged 2 to 10 in good health.

The V call is TRBV7-9, the J call TRBJ2-7; 9 bases agree with TRBD2. The CDR3 runs to 13 residues. CDR1 and CDR2 (germline): SEHNR, FQNEAQ (reference sequence). V dropped 2 bases and J dropped 7; count of bases not matched to a gene: 3. This CDR3 is CASSLSSGVEQYF. Here the CDR3 DNA reads TGTGCCAGCAGCTTATCTAGCGGGGTTGAGCAGTACTTC. The full variable domain, completed using reference TRBV7-9 and TRBJ2-7, is DTGVSQNPRHKITKRGQNVTFRCDPISEHNRLYWYRQTLGQGPEFLTYFQNEAQLEKSRLLSDRFSAERPKGSFSTLEIQRTEQGDSAMYLCASSLSSGVEQYFGPGTRLTVT.

V gene TRBV2 combines with J gene TRBJ1-1; D gene uncertain. The CDR3 consists of 14 residues. V lost 5 bases and J 1 base, leaving 11 bases between the germline ends. The germline V gene encodes CDR1 SNHLY and CDR2 FYNNEI. The CDR3 region is CASSPGVKNTEAFF. Here the CDR3 DNA reads TGTGCCAGCAGTCCTGGGGTTAAGAACACTGAAGCTTTCTTT.

The chain combines TRBV6-5 with TRBJ1-1; TRBD1 might be the D (6 bases). V was clipped by 5 bases and J by 1 base, with 11 bases between them. The CDR3 loop spans 14 amino acids. The V gene's germline CDR1 is MNHEY and CDR2 SVGAGI. DNA of the CDR3: TGTGCCAGCAGTAGGACAGTGAGGAACACTGAAGCTTTCTTT. It yields the protein CASSRTVRNTEAFF.

To note about this clonotype: A much larger clone is a single base away; this may be a read error. The chain links TRBV5-5 to TRBJ2-5, with D perhaps TRBD2 (6 bases). CDR1 SGHKS and CDR2 YYEKEE come from the germline V gene (reference sequence). The CDR3 covers 14 residues. In nucleotides, the CDR3 is TGTGCCAGCAGCTCGACAGATCCGGGAGAGACCCTGTACTTC. This codes for CASSSTDPGETLYF.

This clonotype has just a few counts. The chain links TRBV20-1 to TRBJ2-5; 8 bases fit TRBD2. Near its end, the DNA agrees better with TRBJ2-7, so the J call may be wrong. This CDR3 has 14 residues. Germline assignment: CDR1 DFQATT and CDR2 SNEGSKA (reference sequence). The CDR3 region has the DNA TGCAGTGCTAGAAGGCGGGAGGCCTCTTACGAGCAGTACTTC. Amino acids: CSARRREASYEQYF.

The rearrangement links TRBV12-3 or TRBV12-4 to TRBJ2-5; TRBD2 matches at 15 bases. The CDR3 totals 16 residues. With 3 bases clipped from V and 6 bases from J, the junction kept 5 bases outside the gene matches. CDR3 DNA: TGTGCCAGCAGTTTCCTAGGGACTAGCGGGGGGAAGACCCAGTACTTC. Its translation: CASSFLGTSGGKTQYF.

The chain employs TRBV12-3 or TRBV12-4 and TRBJ1-2; no clear D. This CDR3 has 12 residues. The V end lost 10 bases, the J end lost 5 bases, and 14 bases lay between the germline ends. This CDR3 reads CAILDGLYGYTF. CDR3 DNA: TGTGCCATCCTGGACGGACTATATGGCTACACCTTC.

The chain employs TRBV6-1 and TRBJ1-5; tentatively, D is TRBD1 (5 bases). Trimming left V 0 bases short and J 7 bases short, with 13 bases between. Germline assignment: CDR1 MNHNS and CDR2 SASEGT. The CDR3 sequence is 15 residues long. CDR3: CASSEALGAGQPQHF. The DNA for the CDR3 is TGTGCCAGCAGTGAAGCGCTTGGGGCAGGGCAGCCCCAGCATTTT.

This clonotype was seen only a few times. The gene calls are TRBV3-1 and TRBJ2-3; D could derive from TRBD1 or TRBD2 (5 bases each). Trimming took 4 bases from V and 3 from J, leaving 14 bases between them. Germline V gene data show CDR1 as LGHDT and CDR2 as YNNKEL (reference sequence). CDR3 length: 15 residues. The CDR3 spells CASSLRDRRTDTQYF. The CDR3 coding sequence is TGTGCCAGCAGCCTACGGGACCGCCGAACAGATACGCAGTATTTT.

This clonotype has more than one count but fewer than ten. This chain joins TRBV4-2 and TRBJ2-7; 15 bases are a match to TRBD2. J was trimmed by 3 bases and V by 0 bases; bases with no gene match: 9. The CDR3 runs to 19 residues. Germline values: CDR1 LGHNA, CDR2 YNFKEQ. The CDR3 DNA sequence: TGTGCCAGCAGCCAAGATCCGGGACTAGCGGGAGGATCCTTCTACGAGCAGTACTTC. It encodes CASSQDPGLAGGSFYEQYF.